This entry concerns a single T cell receptor beta chain. The target antigen is unknown. Assay used: immunoSEQ multiplex PCR; TCRdb lists only in-frame clones, some missing. The repertoire holds about 65,000 clones, 80% to 90% seen once, with roughly 10% in the top ten. This specimen belongs to a study of lymphopenia after photon versus proton radiotherapy. V lost 3 bases, J lost 2 bases, and 7 bases lay in between. Germline CDR1 is MNHEY and CDR2 is SMNVEV (reference sequence). This CDR3 comprises 13 residues. Findings and limits, study-wide: After the lymphocyte nadir, photon-treated repertoires showed oligoclonal expansion, especially of CD8+ Temra cells. In patients who died, overall survival fell as post-nadir TCR diversity dropped more. Photon-treated patients lost naive T cells and TCR diversity; proton-treated stayed stable.

This sequence was found in an elderly man with esophageal cancer. The sample here was peripheral blood, taken from a patient treated with proton-based radiotherapy. This sequence joins TRBV27 and TRBJ1-2; a weak D match, TRBD1 (5 bases). CDR3 sequence: CASSFDRNYGYTF. The CDR3 DNA is TGTGCCAGCAGTTTTGACAGAAACTATGGCTACACCTTC.